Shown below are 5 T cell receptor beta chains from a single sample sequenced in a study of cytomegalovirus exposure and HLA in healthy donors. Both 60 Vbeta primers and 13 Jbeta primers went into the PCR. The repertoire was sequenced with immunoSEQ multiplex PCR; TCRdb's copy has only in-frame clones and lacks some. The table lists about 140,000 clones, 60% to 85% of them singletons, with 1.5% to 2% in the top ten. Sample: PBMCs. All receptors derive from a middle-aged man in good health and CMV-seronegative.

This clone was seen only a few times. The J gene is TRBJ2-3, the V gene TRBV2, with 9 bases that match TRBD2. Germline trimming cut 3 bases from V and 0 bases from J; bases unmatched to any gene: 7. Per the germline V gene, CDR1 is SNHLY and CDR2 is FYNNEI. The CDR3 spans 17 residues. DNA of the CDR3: TGTGCCAGCAGTGACCCCGGGACTAGCAGGAGCACAGATACGCAGTATTTT. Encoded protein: CASSDPGTSRSTDTQYF.

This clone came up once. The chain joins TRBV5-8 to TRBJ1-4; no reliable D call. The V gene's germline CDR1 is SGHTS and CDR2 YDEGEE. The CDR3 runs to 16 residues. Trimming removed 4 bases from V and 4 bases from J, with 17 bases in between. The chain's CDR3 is CASSLGEVRGNEKLFF. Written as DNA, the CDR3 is TGTGCCAGCAGCCTTGGGGAGGTCCGGGGTAATGAAAAACTGTTTTTT.

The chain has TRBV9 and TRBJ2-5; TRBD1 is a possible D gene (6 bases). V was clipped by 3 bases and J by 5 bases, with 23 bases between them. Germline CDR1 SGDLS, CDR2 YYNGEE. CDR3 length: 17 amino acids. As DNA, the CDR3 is TGTGCCAGCAGCGGACCCCGGGACACCCTCAATGAGGAGACCCAGTACTTC. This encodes CASSGPRDTLNEETQYF.

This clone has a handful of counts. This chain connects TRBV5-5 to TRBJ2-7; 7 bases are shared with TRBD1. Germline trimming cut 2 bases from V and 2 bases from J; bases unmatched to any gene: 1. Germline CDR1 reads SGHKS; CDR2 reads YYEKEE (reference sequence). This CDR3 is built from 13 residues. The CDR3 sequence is CASSFDRAYEQYF. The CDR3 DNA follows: TGTGCCAGCAGCTTTGACAGGGCCTACGAGCAGTACTTC.

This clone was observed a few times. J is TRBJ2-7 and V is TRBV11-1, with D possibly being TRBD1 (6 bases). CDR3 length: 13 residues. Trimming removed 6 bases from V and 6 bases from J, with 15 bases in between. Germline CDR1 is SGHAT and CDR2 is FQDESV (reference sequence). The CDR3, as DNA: TGTGCCAGCAGTCGTCCCGGGACATCCGAGCAGTACTTC. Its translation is CASSRPGTSEQYF.